Below, 6 T cell receptor beta chains from the same sample are listed, as sequenced in a study of blood T cell repertoires in COVID-19. Libraries were prepared by immunoSEQ multiplex PCR; TCRdb keeps only in-frame clonotypes and omits some of them. The sample shows roughly 120,000 clones, approximately 85% of them seen only once. Sequencing was done on a sample of peripheral blood. These receptors originate from a human donor in a cohort sampled during active COVID-19.

In nucleotides, the CDR3 is TGTGCCTGGAGTGTAGGGACTTCGGACTATGGCTACACCTTC. Residues: CAWSVGTSDYGYTF. The chain has TRBV30 and TRBJ1-2, with D perhaps matching TRBD1 (5 bases). Per the germline V gene, CDR1 is GTSNPN and CDR2 is SVGIG (reference sequence). This CDR3 contains 14 residues. The V gene lost 0 bases and the J gene lost 3 bases, with 11 bases spanning the gap.

The chain joins TRBV6-5 to TRBJ1-5; possibly TRBD1 for D (6 bases). The CDR3 is 12 residues long. Per the germline V gene, CDR1 is MNHEY and CDR2 is SVGAGI. Trimming shortened V by 6 bases and J by 6 bases, and 9 bases separated the two germline ends. CDR3 in amino acids: CASRQGGQPQHF. CDR3 nucleotide sequence: TGTGCCAGCAGACAAGGGGGTCAGCCCCAGCATTTT.

The J gene is TRBJ2-3, the V gene TRBV24-1; TRBD1 might be the D (5 bases). Germline V gene data show CDR1 as KGHDR and CDR2 as SFDVKD. This CDR3 is 15 amino acids long. V gave up 4 bases and J gave up 1 base, with 11 bases separating them. The CDR3 loop reads CATSEPGSGTDTQYF. DNA of the CDR3: TGTGCCACCAGTGAGCCAGGGTCGGGCACAGATACGCAGTATTTT.

The chain uses TRBV21-1 and TRBJ2-1; no DNA check was done on the table's D call, TRBD2. TRBV21-1 is labeled a pseudogene. The CDR3 covers 15 residues. The CDR3 sequence is CASRRSGRTRNEQFF. The DNA of the CDR3 is TGTGCCAGCAGGAGAAGCGGGAGGACCCGCAATGAGCAGTTCTTC.

With regard to this clone: A clone one base away is much larger, so this may be a read error. Other DNA sequences within the sample encode an identical CDR3. The CDR3: CASRDSSSGANVLTF. The CDR3 coding sequence is TGTGCCAGCCGGGACTCGAGCTCTGGGGCCAACGTCCTGACTTTC. This chain links TRBV6-5 with TRBJ2-6; a weak D match, TRBD2 (6 bases). Germline values: CDR1 MNHEY, CDR2 SVGAGI. V dropped 8 bases and J dropped 0 bases, with 11 bases sitting between them. This CDR3 region has 15 residues.

The chain recombines TRBV29-1 with TRBJ2-1; TRBD2 aligns across 14 bases. This CDR3 is built from 13 residues. CDR1 is SQVTM and CDR2 is ANQGSEA in the germline V gene. The ends lost 6 bases at V and 10 bases at J; junction bases unmatched: 5. The CDR3 protein is CSVGLAGDGEQFF. CDR3 coding DNA: TGCAGCGTGGGACTAGCGGGGGACGGGGAGCAGTTCTTC.